Presented here are 8 T cell receptor beta chains from one specimen sequenced in a study of T cells in Graves' hyperthyroidism and ophthalmopathy. RNA transcripts provided the source from which TCR beta CDR3 regions were amplified. HTBI primers were employed in a first-round RT-PCR of the TCR CDR3. TCRdb itself ran the multiplex PCR reads through MiXCR, one entry per CDR3 protein. The sample contains about 300,000 distinct CDR3 sequences, 15% to 20% of which appear only once. Sample: blood. These receptors were taken from a man aged 50 to 60 with Graves' ophthalmopathy.

This clonotype has a handful of counts. This sequence joins TRBV7-9 and TRBJ1-4; D not resolved. Trimming cost V 5 bases and J 4 bases, with 14 bases left between them. Germline V CDR1 and CDR2: SEHNR, FQNEAQ (reference sequence). This CDR3 comprises 15 residues. CDR3 DNA sequence: TGTGCCAGCAGCCTAACGCAGCAGATTAATGAAAAACTGTTTTTT. As protein: CASSLTQQINEKLFF. The variable domain in full, with the rest retrieved from reference TRBV7-9 and TRBJ1-4, is DTGVSQNPRHKITKRGQNVTFRCDPISEHNRLYWYRQTLGQGPEFLTYFQNEAQLEKSRLLSDRFSAERPKGSFSTLEIQRTEQGDSAMYLCASSLTQQINEKLFFGSGTQLSVL.

This clonotype has a handful of counts. The rearrangement links TRBV18 to TRBJ1-5; no clear D. The CDR3 loop spans 13 amino acids. Trimming left V 5 bases short and J 3 bases short, with 8 bases between. In germline, CDR1 is KGHSH, CDR2 LQKENI. The CDR3: CASSAGDNQPQHF. The CDR3 bases are TGTGCCAGCTCAGCCGGGGACAATCAGCCCCAGCATTTT.

This clonotype was observed a handful of times. The chain has TRBV5-4 and TRBJ1-1, with a weak D call TRBD1 (5 bases). Trimming removed 0 bases at V and 4 bases at J, with 19 bases between. The germline V gene encodes CDR1 SGHNT and CDR2 YYREEE (reference sequence). The CDR3 covers 17 residues. The CDR3 DNA follows: TGTGCCAGCAGCTTGGGGGCATCGGGACTGACGTCCACTGAAGCTTTCTTT. Translation gives CASSLGASGLTSTEAFF.

The V call is TRBV27, the J call TRBJ2-1; TRBD2 matches at 13 bases. V lost 6 bases and J lost 4; bases outside the gene matches: 6. Germline V gene sequence: CDR1 MNHEY, CDR2 SMNVEV (reference sequence). This CDR3 spans 16 amino acids. The CDR3 bases are TGTGCCAGCAGACGGCCGGGACTAGCGGGGTACAATGAGCAGTTCTTC. Its protein is CASRRPGLAGYNEQFF.

This clonotype was detected many times. The J gene is TRBJ2-7, the V gene TRBV5-1; 9 bases fit TRBD1. The junction had 7 bases not matched to a gene; V was cut back by 4 bases and J by 5 bases. The CDR3 extends over 14 amino acids. Per germline, CDR1 SGHRS and CDR2 YFSETQ. The CDR3 sequence is CASSLGTGYDEQYF. For the CDR3, the DNA is TGCGCCAGCAGCCTAGGGACAGGGTACGACGAGCAGTACTTC.

This clonotype was seen many times. This chain uses TRBV20-1 with TRBJ2-1; 9 positions match TRBD2. V was pared by 5 bases and J by 9 bases, with 11 bases of the junction left unmatched. This CDR3 spans 14 amino acids. Germline V gene data show CDR1 as DFQATT and CDR2 as SNEGSKA (reference sequence). The CDR3 loop is CSAEAGGGGGEQFF. CDR3 bases: TGCAGTGCTGAGGCGGGAGGGGGGGGCGGTGAGCAGTTCTTC.

This clonotype was picked up many times. The chain carries TRBV2 and TRBJ2-3, with 10 bases that match TRBD2. Trimming cost V 8 bases and J 3 bases; bases outside gene matches: 8. From germline, CDR1 is SNHLY and CDR2 FYNNEI. The CDR3 is 15 residues long. The CDR3 nucleotides are TGTGCCAGCGATCTTAGCGGGAGGATGACAGATACGCAGTATTTT. Protein product: CASDLSGRMTDTQYF.

The sample holds one count of this clonotype. The junction and the germline gene differ at one end; a read error may be behind it. The J gene is TRBJ1-1, the V gene TRBV30, with D maybe TRBD1 (5 bases). The germline V gene has CDR1 GTSNPN and CDR2 SVGIG (reference sequence). The CDR3 length is 15 residues. The CDR3 reads CAWSAGAGLNTGAFF. The CDR3, as DNA: TGTGCCTGGAGTGCTGGGGCAGGCCTTAACACTGGAGCTTTCTTT.